This TCR beta chain was recovered during a study of blood T cell repertoires in COVID-19. Per the authors' pipeline: Amplification of reference gene primers provided the estimated nucleated cell counts. Repertoires were generated with immunoSEQ multiplex PCR, while TCRdb's copy carries only in-frame clones and drops some. The DNA was the basis for D and trimming; V, J and clone size are from that table. The data show about 98,000 clones, over 80% seen once. CDR1 and CDR2 (germline): MNHEY, SVGAGI. The CDR3 extends over 14 amino acids. The V segment lost 5 bases and the J segment 3 bases; nucleotides outside the gene matches: 6.

This chain uses TRBV6-5 with TRBJ2-7, with TRBD1 matching over 8 bases. The sample comprised peripheral blood. The TCR originated in a man aged 80 or over with acute or convalescent COVID-19. The CDR3: CASSQTGTGYEQYF. CDR3 DNA: TGTGCCAGCAGTCAAACCGGGACAGGCTACGAGCAGTACTTC.